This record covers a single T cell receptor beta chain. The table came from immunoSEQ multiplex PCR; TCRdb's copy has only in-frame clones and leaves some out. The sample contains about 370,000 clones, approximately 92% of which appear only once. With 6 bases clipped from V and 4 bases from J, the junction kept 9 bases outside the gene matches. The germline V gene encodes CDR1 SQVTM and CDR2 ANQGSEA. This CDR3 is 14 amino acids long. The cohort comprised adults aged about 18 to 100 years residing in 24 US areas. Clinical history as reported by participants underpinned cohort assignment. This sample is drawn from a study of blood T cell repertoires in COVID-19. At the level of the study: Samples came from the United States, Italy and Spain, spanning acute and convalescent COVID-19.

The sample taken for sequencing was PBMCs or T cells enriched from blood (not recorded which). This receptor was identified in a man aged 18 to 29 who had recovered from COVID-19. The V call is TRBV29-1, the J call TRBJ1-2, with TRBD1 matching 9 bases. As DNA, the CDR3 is TGCAGCGTCCCAAGGGGACAGGGCCTCTATGGCTACACCTTC. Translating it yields CSVPRGQGLYGYTF.